This TCR beta chain was captured in a study of T cells in Graves' hyperthyroidism and ophthalmopathy. Study outcomes and limitations: The model made its ophthalmopathy prediction, and onset followed a median approximately six months later. From stable hyperthyroidism, ophthalmopathy was separated by a 13 V-J model.

TCR beta CDR3 regions were amplified from RNA transcripts. In the first-round RT-PCR of the TCR CDR3, the HTBI primer set was used. TCRdb independently ran MiXCR on the multiplex PCR reads; one entry per CDR3 protein. Here the sample spans roughly 510,000 distinct CDR3 sequences, less than 25% being singletons. There are a few counts of this clonotype. Its target is unknown. The study left out patients who had uncontrolled infection, other autoimmune disease, pregnancy or lactation. The sequence came from a man aged 18 to 29 with Graves' hyperthyroidism. What was sequenced was blood.

The CDR3 reads CASSRLAVYTGELFF. The CDR3, as DNA: TGTGCCAGCAGCCGACTAGCGGTTTACACCGGGGAGCTGTTTTTT. The chain couples TRBV7-2 to TRBJ2-2; 9 bases agree with TRBD2. Germline CDR1 SGHTA, CDR2 FQGNSA. The V and J ends lost 5 bases and 3 bases, in that order; junction bases with no gene match: 4. CDR3 size: 15 residues.